The 3 T cell receptor beta chains given below trace back to one sample, sequenced in a study of identical twins. TCRdb itself ran the 5' RACE reads through MiXCR, one entry per CDR3 protein. The sample shows fewer than 900,000 distinct CDR3 sequences, 21% of them seen only once. This sample also belongs to another study, concerning T cells expressing NK-cell markers.

Sequences were obtained from PBMCs. The receptors here all came from a woman aged 18-29 years in good health.

The chain employs TRBV29-1 and TRBJ2-3; D is undetermined. Trimming pared 7 bases from V and 9 bases from J, leaving 11 bases between. The CDR3 loop spans 10 amino acids. Germline V gene lookup returns CDR1 SQVTM and CDR2 ANQGSEA. The CDR3: CSAIVETQYF. DNA for the CDR3: TGCAGCGCGATTGTGGAAACGCAGTATTTT.

The chain uses TRBV15 and TRBJ2-7; 8 bases fit TRBD1. With 3 bases clipped from V and 2 bases from J, the junction kept 6 bases outside the gene matches. In germline, CDR1 is LNHNV, CDR2 YYDKDF (reference sequence). This CDR3 region has 15 residues. CDR3 in amino acids: CATSRDRVTPYEQYF. The CDR3 coding sequence is TGTGCCACCAGCAGGGACAGGGTTACCCCCTACGAGCAGTACTTC.

The sample holds a few counts of this clonotype. The V call is TRBV14, the J call TRBJ2-5; 8 bases agree with TRBD1. This CDR3 comprises 16 residues. The junction had 12 bases not matched to a gene; V was cut back by 4 bases and J by 5 bases. Germline CDR1 is SGHDN and CDR2 is FVKESK. The CDR3 is CASSRPGTGRGETQYF. As DNA, the CDR3 is TGTGCCAGCAGCCGTCCCGGGACAGGTCGAGGGGAGACCCAGTACTTC.